This T cell receptor (beta chain) was sequenced in a study of blood T cell repertoires in COVID-19. Background on the study: The United States, Italy and Spain supplied acute and convalescent COVID-19 samples. Sources were T cells, B-cell-depleted T cells, or PBMCs; the material itself was cDNA or gDNA.

The CDR3 spans 16 residues. From germline, CDR1 is MDHEN and CDR2 SYDVKM. V lost 4 bases to trimming and J lost 5 bases; unmatched junction nucleotides: 8. In the original analysis: Counts of nucleated cells, estimated from reference gene primer amplification, were obtained. Sequencing used immunoSEQ multiplex PCR; TCRdb keeps in-frame clones, though not all of them. That table is the source of V, J and clone size, and D and trimming were worked out from the DNA. Found here are 150,000 to 200,000 clones, roughly nine tenths of them singletons; the top ten hold around 2.3%. Sequences were obtained from peripheral blood. This TCR was recovered from a man in his sixties or seventies with active or convalescent COVID-19. This sequence joins TRBV28 and TRBJ2-2; TRBD1 matches 9 bases. The CDR3 spells CASSSTRDRVTGELFF. The DNA for the CDR3 is TGTGCCAGCAGTTCAACCCGGGACAGGGTTACCGGGGAGCTGTTTTTT.